This T cell receptor (beta chain) originates from a study of T cell responses to AZD1222 COVID-19 vaccine. V lost 0 bases and J lost 2, with 9 bases in between. CDR3 length: 14 residues. Germline V gene data show CDR1 as SGHNT and CDR2 as YYREEE (reference sequence). Clones were read by immunoSEQ multiplex PCR, and TCRdb kept only the in-frame ones, dropping some. The top ten clones hold 3% to 3.5% of a sample with about 150,000 clones, about nine tenths of them seen once. This clonotype was obtained from an adult who received the AZD1222 COVID-19 vaccine. The sample consisted of peripheral blood, taken 28 days after the second AZD1222 dose. The rearrangement joins TRBV5-4 to TRBJ2-7; D is ambiguous. The CDR3 here is CASSLAEFPYEQYF. CDR3 bases: TGTGCCAGCAGCTTGGCAGAATTCCCCTACGAGCAGTACTTC. Full variable domain (missing parts from reference TRBV5-4 and TRBJ2-7): ETGVTQSPTHLIKTRGQQVTLRCSSQSGHNTVSWYQQALGQGPQFIFQYYREEENGRGNFPPRFSGLQFPNYSSELNVNALELDDSALYLCASSLAEFPYEQYFGPGTRLTVT.